These 19 T cell receptor beta chains came from one sample sequenced in a study of T-cell memory formation after mild COVID-19 listed by TCRdb under 2021. Library generation was performed with 5' RACE. Data came from an Illumina NovaSeq 6000. TCRdb took the public reads, trimmed them with fastp at Q25, ran MiXCR for clone calling and kept in-frame beta chains. Merged by CDR3 protein, the rows form single entries marked with the most common genes and DNA. This sample holds 470,000 or so distinct CDR3 sequences; about a sixth were observed only once. Jointly, the top ten make up around a fifth of the sample. The sample comprised PBMCs or a T cell subset sorted from them (not recorded which). All receptors come from a man in his late teens or twenties who had mild COVID-19 (a few samples of this study predate the infection). The sample titles of this study are shuffled in the database, so cell type and time point are left out; the donor was told from shared clones.

The genes are TRBV7-9 and TRBJ1-1, with 10 bases lining up with TRBD1. The J segment lost 2 bases and the V segment lost 5 bases, leaving 5 bases of the junction unmatched. The CDR3 totals 15 residues. Germline CDR1 and CDR2: SEHNR and FQNEAQ (reference sequence). The CDR3 coding sequence is TGTGCCAGCAGCCCGCGACAGGGGGCTAACACTGAAGCTTTCTTT. The encoded protein is CASSPRQGANTEAFF.

Points on this clonotype: A junction boundary mismatches the germline segment, possibly from a read error. The gene calls are TRBV2 and TRBJ1-1; D is ambiguous. The CDR3 is 13 residues long. CDR1 and CDR2 (germline): SNHLY, FYNNEI. CDR3 region: CDSSPRDRTEAFF. Written as DNA, the CDR3 is TGTGACAGCAGTCCCCGGGATCGCACTGAAGCTTTCTTT.

The chain links TRBV6-5 to TRBJ2-7; the D call may be TRBD1 or TRBD2 (6 bases each). The length of the CDR3 is 11 residues. The germline CDR1 and CDR2 sequences are MNHEY and SVGAGI. V was clipped by 7 bases and J by 12 bases, with 16 bases between them. The CDR3 is CASTNGGGWYF. DNA of the CDR3: TGTGCCAGCACCAACGGGGGCGGGTGGTACTTC.

This clonotype was observed many times. The chain combines TRBV20-1 with TRBJ1-2; 9 nucleotides match TRBD1. The CDR3 contains 12 residues. Germline V gene data show CDR1 as DFQATT and CDR2 as SNEGSKA (reference sequence). J lost 5 bases, V lost 6 bases, and 4 bases had no gene match. The CDR3 spells CSARTGVYGYTF. The CDR3 DNA reads TGCAGTGCCCGGACAGGGGTTTATGGCTACACCTTC.

The table lists this clonotype with a few counts. The chain uses TRBV20-1 and TRBJ1-3; TRBD1 agrees at 9 bases. Per germline, CDR1 DFQATT and CDR2 SNEGSKA (reference sequence). With V trimmed by 3 bases and J by 9 bases, 9 bases remained unmatched. CDR3 length: 14 amino acids. CDR3 region: CSASRDREVGTIYF. The CDR3 bases are TGCAGTGCTAGCCGGGACAGGGAGGTTGGCACCATATATTTT.

A few counts support this clonotype. The V gene is TRBV10-3, the J gene TRBJ1-4, with a possible D match to TRBD1 (6 bases). Per the germline V gene, CDR1 is ENHRY and CDR2 is SYGVKD. The CDR3 totals 13 residues. The V end lost 3 bases, the J end lost 5 bases, and 7 bases lay between the germline ends. The chain's CDR3 is CAISEGGNEKLFF. The CDR3 region has the DNA TGTGCCATCAGTGAAGGGGGAAATGAAAAACTGTTTTTT.

In its sample, this clonotype was seen a few times. The chain is built from TRBV7-2 and TRBJ2-7, with D possibly TRBD1 on 5 matching bases. The CDR3 totals 14 residues. Germline loops: CDR1 SGHTA, CDR2 FQGNSA. Trimming shortened V by 1 base and J by 2 bases, and 9 bases separated the two germline ends. The DNA of the CDR3 is TGTGCCAGCAGCTTAGAGGGGCCAGCCTACGAGCAGTACTTC. Protein: CASSLEGPAYEQYF. The variable domain in full, completed from reference TRBV7-2 and TRBJ2-7, reads GAGVSQSPSNKVTEKGKDVELRCDPISGHTALYWYRQSLGQGLEFLIYFQGNSAPDKSGLPSDRFSAERTGGSVSTLTIQRTQQEDSAVYLCASSLEGPAYEQYFGPGTRLTVT.

This clonotype was counted a few times. The genes are TRBV7-9 and TRBJ1-2; TRBD1 might be the D (6 bases). The V end lost 5 bases, the J end lost 8 bases, and 24 bases lay between the germline ends. The CDR3 sequence is 16 residues long. CDR1 and CDR2 (germline): SEHNR, FQNEAQ (reference sequence). CDR3 nucleotides: TGTGCCAGCAGCCGCGGACAGTGGGCTGCCCCCAGCGGCTACACCTTC. Protein sequence: CASSRGQWAAPSGYTF.

This clonotype was seen only a few times. The CDR3 sequence is CASTQGPDYEQYF. CDR3 bases: TGTGCCAGTACCCAGGGCCCGGACTACGAGCAGTACTTC. The chain is built from TRBV19 and TRBJ2-7, with D perhaps matching TRBD1 (5 bases). The length of the CDR3 is 13 residues. Per germline, CDR1 LNHDA and CDR2 SQIVND (reference sequence). The V gene lost 7 bases and the J gene lost 3 bases, with 13 bases spanning the gap.

The chain recombines TRBV12-3 or TRBV12-4 with TRBJ1-5, with 9 bases lining up with TRBD1. The CDR3 length is 14 residues. V trimming: 5 bases; J trimming: 13 bases; junction bases outside the gene matches: 12. The CDR3 region is CASSGWDREDPQHF. CDR3 DNA sequence: TGTGCCAGCAGTGGCTGGGACAGGGAGGATCCACAGCATTTT.

In its sample, this clonotype was seen a few times. The chain has TRBV5-1 and TRBJ2-5; D tentatively fits TRBD1 or TRBD2 (5 bases each). Trimming took 4 bases from V and 0 from J, leaving 16 bases between them. The CDR3 has 16 amino acids. Germline V gives CDR1 SGHRS, CDR2 YFSETQ. CDR3 DNA: TGCGCCAGCAGCCCCCGGGACCGATTGTACCAAGAGACCCAGTACTTC. Its translation: CASSPRDRLYQETQYF. The full variable domain, rest sourced from reference TRBV5-1 and TRBJ2-5, is KAGVTQTPRYLIKTRGQQVTLSCSPISGHRSVSWYQQTPGQGLQFLFEYFSETQRNKGNFPGRFSGRQFSNSRSEMNVSTLELGDSALYLCASSPRDRLYQETQYFGPGTRLLVL.

At least ten counts were recorded for this clonotype. One end of the junction is discordant with germline, which a read error may explain. This chain joins TRBV19 and TRBJ1-5; D is unclear. The CDR3 loop spans 13 amino acids. CDR1 is LNHDA, CDR2 SQIVND, per germline (reference sequence). The CDR3, as DNA: TGTGCCAGTAGTATAGATCGCAAGCAGCCCCAGCATTTT. This sequence encodes CASSIDRKQPQHF.

This clonotype was observed a handful of times. The chain has TRBV7-9 and TRBJ2-7; D is ambiguous. Trimming took 1 base from V and 0 from J, leaving 7 bases between them. The germline V gene encodes CDR1 SEHNR and CDR2 FQNEAQ (reference sequence). The length of the CDR3 is 14 residues. CDR3 sequence (DNA): TGTGCCAGCAGCTTAGGTCCGAACTCCTACGAGCAGTACTTC. Translated, it gives CASSLGPNSYEQYF.

J is TRBJ2-3 and V is TRBV5-1; D is unclear. The CDR3 consists of 13 residues. CDR1 and CDR2 from the germline V gene are SGHRS and YFSETQ. The germline V and J ends were trimmed by 0 bases and 6 bases, with 8 bases remaining between them. This CDR3 reads CASSLGPGDTQYF. CDR3 DNA sequence: TGCGCCAGCAGCTTGGGACCTGGGGATACGCAGTATTTT.

This clonotype was observed a few times. This chain connects TRBV7-9 to TRBJ1-2; 10 nucleotides align to TRBD1. The CDR3 loop spans 19 amino acids. The V gene end was trimmed by 1 base and the J gene end by 7 bases; junction bases not matched to a gene: 18. Germline V gene sequence: CDR1 SEHNR, CDR2 FQNEAQ (reference sequence). CDR3 DNA: TGTGCCAGCAGCTTAGGGCCCAGTATTTTCGGGACAGGGGAGAGTGGCTACACCTTC. Translated, it gives CASSLGPSIFGTGESGYTF.

This chain's CDR3 is CASSLPSWTGEGTGELFF. The CDR3 region has the DNA TGCGCCAGCAGCTTACCCTCATGGACAGGGGAGGGTACCGGGGAGCTGTTTTTT. The gene calls are TRBV5-1 and TRBJ2-2, with TRBD1 matching over 9 bases. Unmatched junction bases numbered 13, after V lost 2 bases and J lost 5 bases. This CDR3 spans 18 amino acids. Germline CDR1 is SGHRS and CDR2 is YFSETQ.

The chain uses TRBV29-1 and TRBJ2-5; tentative D call: TRBD2 (5 bases). With 4 bases removed from V and 4 bases from J, the gap between germline ends came to 13 bases. Germline assignment: CDR1 SQVTM and CDR2 ANQGSEA. The CDR3 is made up of 13 amino acids. The CDR3 bases are TGCAGCGTTGTAAGAGGGTTCTCAGAGACCCAGTACTTC. Its protein product is CSVVRGFSETQYF.

This chain connects TRBV7-3 to TRBJ2-3, with D perhaps TRBD2 (6 bases). Germline-derived CDR1 and CDR2 are SGHTA and FQGTGA. This CDR3 is built from 15 residues. V was pared by 5 bases and J by 1 base, with 13 bases between. DNA of the CDR3: TGTGCCAGCAGCCCCTCTTGGGGGGGCACAGATACGCAGTATTTT. Its translation: CASSPSWGGTDTQYF.

J is TRBJ2-7 and V is TRBV12-3 or TRBV12-4, with D tentatively TRBD1 (6 bases). Trimming took off 2 bases at V and 5 bases at J, with 10 bases between the two ends. CDR3 size: 13 residues. CDR3 loop: CASSLMGADEQYV. CDR3 DNA sequence: TGTGCCAGCAGTTTAATGGGGGCGGACGAGCAGTACGTC.